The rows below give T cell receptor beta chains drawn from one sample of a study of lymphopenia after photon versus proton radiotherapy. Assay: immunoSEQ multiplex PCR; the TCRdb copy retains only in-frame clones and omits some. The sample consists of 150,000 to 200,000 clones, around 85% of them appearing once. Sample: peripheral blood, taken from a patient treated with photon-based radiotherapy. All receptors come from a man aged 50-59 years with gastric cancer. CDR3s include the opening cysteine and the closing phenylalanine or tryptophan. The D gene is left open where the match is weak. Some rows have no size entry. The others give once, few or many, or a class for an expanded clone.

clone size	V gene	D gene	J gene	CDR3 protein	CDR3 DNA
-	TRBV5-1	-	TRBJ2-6	CASSPGGNGANVLTF	TGCGCCAGCAGCCCTGGGGGGAATGGGGCCAACGTCCTGACTTTC
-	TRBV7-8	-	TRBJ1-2	CASSSTGGSYGYTF	TGTGCCAGCAGCTCCACGGGCGGGAGCTATGGCTACACCTTC
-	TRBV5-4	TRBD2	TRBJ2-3	CASSWEGLAVSTDTQYF	TGTGCCAGCAGCTGGGAGGGACTAGCGGTTAGCACAGATACGCAGTATTTT
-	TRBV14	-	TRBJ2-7	CASSPTATGSYEQYF	TGTGCCAGCAGCCCCACAGCGACGGGTTCCTACGAGCAGTACTTC
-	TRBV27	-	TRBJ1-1	CASSLQRDTEAFF	TGTGCCAGCAGTTTACAAAGGGACACTGAAGCTTTCTTT
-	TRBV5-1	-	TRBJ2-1	CASSLSGSGAYNEQFF	TGCGCCAGCAGCTTGAGCGGGTCAGGGGCCTACAATGAGCAGTTCTTC
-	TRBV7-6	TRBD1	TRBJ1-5	CASSRGTGGSQPQHF	TGTGCCAGCAGCCGCGGGACAGGGGGCTCGCAGCCCCAGCATTTT
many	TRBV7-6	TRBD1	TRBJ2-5	CASSPGQGAGETQYF	TGTGCCAGCAGCCCTGGACAGGGGGCAGGGGAGACCCAGTACTTC
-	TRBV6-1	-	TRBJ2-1	CASSPGPGAYNEQFF	TGTGCCAGCAGTCCCGGCCCGGGGGCCTACAATGAGCAGTTCTTC
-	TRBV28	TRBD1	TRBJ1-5	CASSFLRTGGEGPQHF	TGTGCCAGCAGTTTCCTTAGGACAGGGGGCGAAGGGCCCCAGCATTTT
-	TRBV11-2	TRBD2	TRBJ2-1	CASSLAGSGTGKQFF	TGTGCCAGCAGCTTAGCAGGTAGCGGGACGGGGAAGCAGTTCTTC
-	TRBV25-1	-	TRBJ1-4	CASSESWQGEKLFF	TGTGCCAGCAGTGAATCTTGGCAAGGTGAAAAACTGTTTTTT
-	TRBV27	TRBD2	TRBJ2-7	CASSSSGLSGGRGYEQYF	TGTGCCAGCAGTTCCTCTGGCCTTAGCGGGGGGCGCGGCTACGAGCAGTACTTC
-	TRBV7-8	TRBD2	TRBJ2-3	CASSLALAGSSDTQYF	TGTGCCAGCAGCTTAGCGCTAGCGGGGTCGAGTGATACGCAGTATTTT
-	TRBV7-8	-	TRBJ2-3	CASSLESNPDTQYF	TGTGCCAGCAGCTTAGAGAGCAACCCAGATACGCAGTATTTT
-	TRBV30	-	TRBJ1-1	CAWRQEDLSEAFF	TGTGCCTGGAGACAGGAAGATTTGTCTGAAGCTTTCTTT
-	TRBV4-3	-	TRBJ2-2	CASSQTGPYGTGELFF	TGCGCCAGCAGTCAAACGGGGCCGTACGGCACCGGGGAGCTGTTTTTT
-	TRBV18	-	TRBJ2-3	CASSRGLSTDTQYF	TGTGCCAGCTCACGCGGACTAAGCACAGATACGCAGTATTTT
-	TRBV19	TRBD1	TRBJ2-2	CASSETGQMNTGELFF	TGTGCCAGTAGTGAAACGGGACAGATGAACACCGGGGAGCTGTTTTTT
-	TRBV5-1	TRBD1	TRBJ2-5	CASSLEGQEGTQYF	TGCGCCAGCAGCTTGGAGGGACAGGAGGGGACCCAGTACTTC
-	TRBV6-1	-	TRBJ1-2	CASSEGTDHYGYTF	TGTGCCAGCAGTGAAGGAACGGACCACTATGGCTACACCTTC
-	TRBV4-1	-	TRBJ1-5	CASSQDLGQPQHF	TGCGCCAGCAGCCAAGATTTGGGTCAGCCCCAGCATTTT
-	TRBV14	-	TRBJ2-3	CASSPWGVMSDTQYF	TGTGCCAGCAGCCCCTGGGGGGTTATGTCCGATACGCAGTATTTT
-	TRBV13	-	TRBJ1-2	CASSLRYSRTGHLNYGYTF	TGTGCCAGCAGCTTACGATACAGCCGGACGGGACATCTAAACTATGGCTACACCTTC
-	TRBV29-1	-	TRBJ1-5	CSVETANQPQHF	TGCAGCGTTGAAACAGCAAATCAGCCCCAGCATTTT
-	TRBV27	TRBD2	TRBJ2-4	CASSRRKWGLAGPNIQYF	TGTGCCAGCAGTCGCAGGAAATGGGGACTAGCGGGGCCGAACATTCAGTACTTC
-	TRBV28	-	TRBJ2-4	CASRNLDSSPSYF	TGTGCCAGCAGGAACTTGGACAGTTCACCCTCGTACTTC
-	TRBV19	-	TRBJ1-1	CASSIGKNTEAFF	TGTGCCAGTAGTATAGGTAAGAACACTGAAGCTTTCTTT
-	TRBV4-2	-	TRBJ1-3	CASSQVRGSGNTIYF	TGTGCCAGCAGCCAAGTGCGTGGTTCTGGAAACACCATATATTTT
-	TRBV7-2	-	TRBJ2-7	CASSLAGATYEQYF	TGTGCCAGCAGCTTAGCGGGCGCGACCTACGAGCAGTACTTC
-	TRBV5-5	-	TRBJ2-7	CASSLGPSSYEQYF	TGTGCCAGCAGCTTAGGGCCGAGCTCCTACGAGCAGTACTTC
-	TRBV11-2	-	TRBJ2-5	CASSLRGSSGETQYF	TGTGCCAGCAGCTTAAGAGGCTCTTCGGGAGAGACCCAGTACTTC
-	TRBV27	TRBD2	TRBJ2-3	CASSLASGDTQYF	TGTGCCAGCAGTTTGGCTAGCGGAGATACGCAGTATTTT
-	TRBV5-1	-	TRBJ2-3	CASSLGSTDTQYF	TGCGCCAGCAGCTTAGGTAGCACAGATACGCAGTATTTT
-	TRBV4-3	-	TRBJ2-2	CASSQALSWGNTGELFF	TGCGCCAGCAGCCAAGCTCTTTCTTGGGGCAACACCGGGGAGCTGTTTTTT
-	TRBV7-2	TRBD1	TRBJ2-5	CASSPDRGQETQYF	TGTGCCAGCAGCCCCGACAGGGGACAAGAGACCCAGTACTTC
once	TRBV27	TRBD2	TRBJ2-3	CASTIAGRTDTQYF	TGTGCCAGCACCATAGCGGGACGCACAGATACGCAGTATTTT
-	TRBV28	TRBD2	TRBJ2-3	CASSSSGTSTDTQYF	TGTGCCAGCAGTTCTAGCGGGACTAGCACAGATACGCAGTATTTT
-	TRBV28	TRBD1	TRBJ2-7	CASSLLGTGLHEQYF	TGTGCCAGCAGTCTCTTGGGGACAGGGTTACACGAGCAGTACTTC
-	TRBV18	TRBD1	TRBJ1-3	CASSPGQAASGNTIYF	TGTGCCAGCTCACCGGGACAGGCTGCCTCTGGAAACACCATATATTTT
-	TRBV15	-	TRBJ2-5	CATSTKPGETQYF	TGTGCCACCAGCACCAAACCGGGAGAGACCCAGTACTTC
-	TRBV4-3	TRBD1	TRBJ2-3	CASSQGQGNTDTQYF	TGCGCCAGCAGCCAAGGACAGGGGAATACAGATACGCAGTATTTT
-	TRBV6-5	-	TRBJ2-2	CASSPGREPTGELFF	TGTGCCAGCAGTCCCGGACGGGAGCCCACCGGGGAGCTGTTTTTT
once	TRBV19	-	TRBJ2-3	CASSYRATDTQYF	TGTGCCAGTAGTTACAGAGCCACAGATACGCAGTATTTT
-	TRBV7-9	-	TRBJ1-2	CASSSLNRATLQYGYTF	TGTGCCAGCAGCTCCCTGAACAGGGCCACCCTCCAATATGGCTACACCTTC
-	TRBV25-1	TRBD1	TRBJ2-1	CASRGGQGYNEQFF	TGTGCCAGCCGAGGGGGACAGGGATACAATGAGCAGTTCTTC
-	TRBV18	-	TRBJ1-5	CASSPDRSAPQHF	TGTGCCAGCTCACCCGACAGGTCAGCGCCCCAGCATTTT
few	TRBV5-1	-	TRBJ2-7	CASSPGTQSYEQYF	TGCGCCAGCAGCCCCGGGACCCAGTCCTACGAGCAGTACTTC
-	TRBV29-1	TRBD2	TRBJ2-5	CSVEGLAGGKTQYF	TGCAGCGTTGAAGGGTTAGCGGGAGGCAAGACCCAGTACTTC
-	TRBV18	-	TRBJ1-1	CASSPAGDTEAFF	TGTGCCAGCTCCCCCGCAGGGGACACTGAAGCTTTCTTT
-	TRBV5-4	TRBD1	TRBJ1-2	CASSLLTGGLGGYTF	TGTGCCAGCAGCCTCCTGACAGGGGGCTTGGGGGGCTACACCTTC
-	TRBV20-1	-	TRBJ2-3	CSASYDTQYF	TGCAGTGCTTCCTATGATACGCAGTATTTT
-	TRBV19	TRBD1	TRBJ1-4	CASSIPVVRTGDYSGKLFF	TGTGCCAGTAGTATACCTGTGGTACGGACAGGCGATTATAGCGGAAAACTGTTTTTT
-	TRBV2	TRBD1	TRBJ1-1	CASRTGRAEAFF	TGTGCCAGCAGGACAGGGCGCGCTGAAGCTTTCTTT
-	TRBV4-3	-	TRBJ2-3	CASSFSGADTQYF	TGCGCCAGCAGCTTTTCGGGGGCAGATACGCAGTATTTT
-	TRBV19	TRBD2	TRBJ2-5	CASRLAAQETQYF	TGTGCCAGCAGACTAGCGGCCCAAGAGACCCAGTACTTC
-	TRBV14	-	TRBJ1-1	CASSQDQGLNTEAFF	TGTGCCAGCAGCCAAGACCAGGGCCTGAACACTGAAGCTTTCTTT